This is a list of T cell receptor beta chains from one sample in a study of T cells in Graves' hyperthyroidism and ophthalmopathy. TCRdb called the multiplex PCR reads again in MiXCR, with one record for every CDR3 protein. This sample yields hundreds of thousands of distinct CDR3 sequences, of which roughly 14% are seen a single time; 13% belongs to the top ten. Sequencing was performed on blood. Receptors were obtained from a man aged 18 to 29 with Graves' ophthalmopathy. The CDR3 runs from the conserved cysteine through the conserved F or W.

V gene: TRBV20-1
CDR3 protein: CSARDGPSGRDYNEQFF

V gene: TRBV19
CDR3 protein: CASSMVQGEKLFF

V gene: TRBV2
CDR3 protein: CASKQGSEQYF

V gene: TRBV10-3
CDR3 protein: CAISQTGFTDTQYF

V gene: TRBV27
CDR3 protein: CASSTSGSGYEQYF

V gene: TRBV4-2
CDR3 protein: CASSPKAVAGGTPNTGELFF

V gene: TRBV7-9
CDR3 protein: CASNHFYSEQFF

V gene: TRBV19
CDR3 protein: CASSITGGDYEQYF

V gene: TRBV19
CDR3 protein: CASAGGMNEQYF

V gene: TRBV11-2
CDR3 protein: CASSPGTGSTDTQYF

V gene: TRBV12-5
CDR3 protein: CASGAGAGGYQETQYF

V gene: TRBV12-3/TRBV12-4
CDR3 protein: CASSFLDRNQPQHF

V gene: TRBV7-9
CDR3 protein: CASSLPAGEGLNIQYF

V gene: TRBV4-1
CDR3 protein: CASSHGGGDTDTQYF

V gene: TRBV7-9
CDR3 protein: CASSGREVHTGELFF

V gene: TRBV9
CDR3 protein: CASSVAAMFPYEQYF

V gene: TRBV20-1
CDR3 protein: CSARQGLKDEQYF

V gene: TRBV5-1
CDR3 protein: CASSQDREHDSAFF

V gene: TRBV7-8
CDR3 protein: CASSSTGSSTDTQYF

V gene: TRBV3-1
CDR3 protein: CASSELAVNTEAFF